A selection of T cell receptor beta chains follows, all from one sample in a study of relationships among human T cell subsets. TCRdb re-called the multiplex PCR reads through MiXCR, storing one row per CDR3 protein. The data show nearly 5,500 distinct CDR3 sequences, 60% to 70% seen once. The sample comprised CD8+ T cells sorted from blood. Receptors originate from a man aged 40-55 years in good health. The CDR3 runs from the conserved cysteine through the conserved F or W. The D gene is left open where the match is weak. The size of a clone is reported for some rows only, either as once, few or many, or as a class for expanded clones.

15	TRBV27	TRBJ2-5	TRBD1	-	CASSPSGTGQETQYF	TGTGCCAGCAGTCCGTCCGGGACAGGCCAAGAGACCCAGTACTTC
14	TRBV7-3	TRBJ2-5	-	-	CASSLGGYQETQYF	TGTGCCAGCAGCTTAGGAGGGTACCAAGAGACCCAGTACTTC
11	TRBV29-1	TRBJ2-1	-	-	CSVAFWGEQFF	TGCAGCGTTGCTTTTTGGGGTGAGCAGTTCTTC
15	TRBV28	TRBJ1-5	-	few	CASSLDRLTSEPQHF	TGTGCCAGCAGTTTAGACCGCTTGACAAGTGAACCCCAGCATTTT
12	TRBV28	TRBJ1-1	-	-	CASEGEKAEAFF	TGTGCTAGCGAGGGGGAAAAAGCTGAAGCTTTCTTT
12	TRBV27	TRBJ2-2	-	once	CASSYRAGELFF	TGTGCCAGCAGTTACAGAGCCGGGGAGCTGTTTTTT
19	TRBV12-5	TRBJ2-5	TRBD1	-	CASGLVTKGQGALSGTQYF	TGTGCTAGTGGTTTGGTAACCAAGGGACAGGGGGCGCTTAGTGGGACCCAGTACTTC
13	TRBV6-5	TRBJ2-5	-	-	CASSYPGQETQYF	TGTGCCAGCAGTTACCCCGGGCAAGAGACCCAGTACTTC
14	TRBV11-1	TRBJ2-5	-	few	CASSLVGQAETRYF	TGTGCCAGCAGCTTGGTTGGTCAGGCGGAGACCCGGTACTTC
14	TRBV5-1	TRBJ2-7	-	-	CASSSGPATYEQYF	TGCGCCAGCAGCTCCGGACCGGCGACCTACGAGCAGTACTTC
16	TRBV11-1	TRBJ2-1	TRBD2	-	CASSPFLAGANNEQFF	TGTGCCAGCAGCCCCTTTCTAGCGGGGGCTAACAATGAGCAGTTCTTC
16	TRBV4-1	TRBJ2-7	-	-	CASSQDQGRNSYEQYF	TGCGCCAGCAGCCAAGATCAGGGACGGAACTCCTACGAGCAGTACTTC
14	TRBV27	TRBJ2-1	-	-	CASSTDIIYNEQFF	TGTGCCAGCAGCACAGACATCATCTACAATGAGCAGTTCTTC
15	TRBV7-2	TRBJ1-5	-	-	CASSLSRGSNQPQHF	TGTGCCAGCAGCTTAAGTCGTGGAAGCAATCAGCCCCAGCATTTT
14	TRBV27	TRBJ2-7	TRBD2	once	CASSPHPGGSEQYF	TGTGCCAGCAGTCCACACCCGGGAGGTTCCGAGCAGTACTTC
13	TRBV7-9	TRBJ1-1	-	-	CASSPPGVPEAFF	TGTGCCAGCAGCCCACCCGGGGTGCCTGAAGCTTTCTTT
16	TRBV11-2	TRBJ2-4	-	-	CASSLGTTIAKNIQYF	TGTGCCAGCAGCTTAGGGACAACGATAGCCAAAAACATTCAGTACTTC
14	TRBV30	TRBJ2-3	-	-	CAWSFGGGVDTQYF	TGTGCCTGGAGCTTTGGGGGAGGAGTAGATACGCAGTATTTT
14	TRBV6-5	TRBJ2-1	-	-	CASSYSGGGDEQFF	TGTGCCAGCAGTTACTCAGGCGGGGGCGATGAGCAGTTCTTC
14	TRBV11-2	TRBJ2-7	TRBD1	-	CASRTGTGFYEQYF	TGTGCCAGCAGGACCGGGACAGGGTTCTACGAGCAGTACTTC
13	TRBV28	TRBJ2-1	-	-	CASSLPLGNEQFF	TGTGCCAGCAGTCTCCCGTTGGGGAATGAGCAGTTCTTC
19	TRBV7-9	TRBJ1-4	TRBD1	-	CASRARRQGDPRRTQKLFF	TGTGCCAGCAGAGCTAGGCGACAGGGGGACCCCAGGAGGACTCAAAAACTGTTTTTT
13	TRBV28	TRBJ1-5	-	few	CASTGTNAEPQHF	TGTGCCAGCACTGGGACAAACGCAGAGCCCCAGCATTTT
15	TRBV5-1	TRBJ2-3	-	-	CASSPLGGITDTQYF	TGCGCCAGCAGTCCCTTGGGGGGTATCACAGATACGCAGTATTTT
15	TRBV6-5	TRBJ2-7	-	once	CASSLGGDSGYEQYF	TGTGCCAGCAGTTTAGGAGGTGACAGCGGGTACGAGCAGTACTTC
12	TRBV28	TRBJ2-7	-	-	CASSPGINEQYF	TGTGCCAGCAGTCCAGGGATAAACGAGCAGTACTTC
14	TRBV12-3/TRBV12-4	TRBJ2-7	TRBD2	once	CASSLQAGGPEQYF	TGTGCCAGCAGTTTACAAGCGGGAGGGCCCGAGCAGTACTTC
14	TRBV7-9	TRBJ1-4	-	-	CASSFQGLEEKLFF	TGTGCCAGCAGCTTCCAGGGTCTGGAGGAAAAACTGTTTTTT
16	TRBV28	TRBJ2-1	TRBD1	-	CASSFSGTGSENEQFF	TGTGCCAGCAGTTTCTCCGGGACAGGGTCAGAGAATGAGCAGTTCTTC
13	TRBV4-2	TRBJ1-6	-	-	CASGDRLGSPLHF	TGTGCCAGCGGAGACAGGCTCGGTTCACCCCTCCACTTT
13	TRBV27	TRBJ2-7	-	-	CASSFAGAYEQYF	TGTGCCAGCAGTTTCGCCGGAGCCTACGAGCAGTACTTC
11	TRBV7-9	TRBJ2-7	-	few	CASSQGSEQYF	TGTGCCAGCAGCCAAGGTAGCGAGCAGTACTTC
17	TRBV5-1	TRBJ2-5	TRBD2	-	CASSLIIASGRGETQYF	TGCGCCAGCAGCTTGATAATTGCTAGCGGGAGGGGAGAGACCCAGTACTTC
15	TRBV9	TRBJ1-1	-	-	CASSVDGLSNTEAFF	TGTGCCAGCAGCGTAGACGGGTTGTCGAACACTGAAGCTTTCTTT
15	TRBV28	TRBJ1-6	-	-	CASSLRGSYNSPLHF	TGTGCCAGCAGTTTACGGGGCTCCTATAATTCACCCCTCCACTTT
19	TRBV29-1	TRBJ2-5	-	-	CSVEDRLVGTVKSQETQYF	TGCAGCGTTGAAGATCGACTGGTGGGGACGGTGAAATCCCAAGAGACCCAGTACTTC
14	TRBV27	TRBJ2-3	TRBD2	-	CASSGLAIGDTQYF	TGTGCCAGCAGTGGACTAGCGATAGGGGATACGCAGTATTTT
13	TRBV11-2	TRBJ2-7	-	-	CASSTAPLIEQYF	TGTGCCAGCAGCACAGCCCCTCTAATCGAGCAGTACTTC
16	TRBV27	TRBJ2-1	TRBD1	-	CASSSHPGTALNEQFF	TGTGCCAGCAGTAGCCACCCCGGGACAGCGCTCAATGAGCAGTTCTTC
14	TRBV12-3/TRBV12-4	TRBJ2-1	-	-	CASSQPPYYNEQFF	TGTGCCAGCAGTCAACCCCCCTACTACAATGAGCAGTTCTTC
13	TRBV29-1	TRBJ1-1	-	few	CSAGTSQNTEAFF	TGCAGCGCAGGGACATCCCAAAACACTGAAGCTTTCTTT
15	TRBV19	TRBJ1-5	-	-	CASSGEGHHNQPQHF	TGTGCCAGTAGTGGGGAGGGACATCACAATCAGCCCCAGCATTTT
15	TRBV11-2	TRBJ1-1	TRBD1	-	CASSLIWDRNTEAFF	TGTGCCAGCAGCTTAATATGGGACAGAAACACTGAAGCTTTCTTT
17	TRBV6-4	TRBJ2-3	TRBD2	once	CASSDAPAGGSTDTQYF	TGTGCCAGCAGTGACGCTCCCGCGGGAGGCTCCACAGATACGCAGTATTTT
17	TRBV11-2	TRBJ2-3	TRBD1	-	CASSPGGAGQYTDTQYF	TGTGCCAGCAGCCCAGGGGGTGCTGGACAGTACACAGATACGCAGTATTTT
14	TRBV11-2	TRBJ2-7	TRBD1	-	CASSFGGQTYEQYF	TGTGCCAGCAGCTTTGGGGGACAGACCTACGAGCAGTACTTC
14	TRBV7-8	TRBJ2-5	TRBD1	-	CAADSGGNQETQYF	TGTGCCGCCGACTCAGGGGGCAATCAAGAGACCCAGTACTTC
14	TRBV12-3/TRBV12-4	TRBJ2-7	TRBD1	once	CASRYGQVPYEQYF	TGTGCCAGCAGATACGGACAGGTACCCTACGAGCAGTACTTC
16	TRBV29-1	TRBJ2-1	-	once	CSVEDQETSPIDEQFF	TGCAGCGTTGAAGATCAAGAGACTAGTCCGATCGATGAGCAGTTCTTC
16	TRBV7-8	TRBJ2-3	-	-	CASSRPGAGKADTQYF	TGTGCCAGCAGCCGACCCGGTGCGGGGAAGGCAGATACGCAGTATTTT